The 17 T cell receptor beta chains reported below all come from one sample, sequenced in a study of blood T cell repertoires in COVID-19. TCRdb's table, derived via immunoSEQ multiplex PCR, lists solely in-frame clones and lacks some. The table shows roughly 150,000 clones, with approximately 90% occurring only once. Sequencing input: peripheral blood. The source is a woman aged 70-85 years with acute or convalescent COVID-19.

V gene TRBV5-1 combines with J gene TRBJ2-1; TRBD2 agrees at 10 bases. The CDR3 covers 16 residues. Germline V lookup: CDR1 SGHRS, CDR2 YFSETQ. V was clipped by 1 base and J by 4 bases; unmatched bases: 5. In DNA, the CDR3 is TGCGCCAGCAGCTTGATGGGACTAGCGACATACAATGAGCAGTTCTTC. It specifies CASSLMGLATYNEQFF.

J is TRBJ1-5 and V is TRBV3-1 (or the pseudogene TRBV3-2), with D perhaps matching TRBD1 (6 bases). Trimming left V 4 bases short and J 2 bases short, with 18 bases between. The CDR3 totals 17 residues. Germline V gives CDR1 LGHDT, CDR2 YNNKEL (reference sequence). The CDR3 nucleotides read TGTGCCAGCAGCCCCACCCCGGGGGGCGCTGGCAATCAGCCCCAGCATTTT. Its protein is CASSPTPGGAGNQPQHF.

J is TRBJ1-2 and V is TRBV6-5, with D maybe TRBD1 (5 bases). The germline V gene has CDR1 MNHEY and CDR2 SVGAGI. The CDR3 has 14 amino acids. Trimming removed 4 bases from V and 2 bases from J, with 11 bases in between. The CDR3 region is CASSSQGTNYGYTF. CDR3 DNA: TGTGCCAGCAGTTCTCAGGGAACCAACTATGGCTACACCTTC.

The chain uses TRBV5-8 and TRBJ1-2; D is undetermined. This CDR3 contains 15 residues. CDR1 SGHTS and CDR2 YDEGEE come from the germline V gene. V was shortened by 0 bases and J by 1 base, with 10 bases between the two germline ends. The DNA of the CDR3 is TGTGCCAGCAGCTTGGAACAGAAGTTTAACTATGGCTACACCTTC. Translation gives CASSLEQKFNYGYTF.

The CDR3 DNA follows: TGTGCCAGCTCACCACCGAATAGAGCCGAGAACACTGAAGCTTTCTTT. Translating it yields CASSPPNRAENTEAFF. The V and J genes are TRBV18 and TRBJ1-1; no clear D. Germline V lookup: CDR1 KGHSH, CDR2 LQKENI. The V and J ends lost 0 bases and 1 base respectively, with 12 bases between them. The CDR3 extends over 16 amino acids. The full variable domain, completed using reference TRBV18 and TRBJ1-1, is NAGVMQNPRHLVRRRGQEARLRCSPMKGHSHVYWYRQLPEEGLKFMVYLQKENIIDESGMPKERFSAEFPKEGPSILRIQQVVRGDSAAYFCASSPPNRAENTEAFFGQGTRLTVV.

The chain is built from TRBV21-1 and TRBJ1-2; the table assigns TRBD1, which was not confirmed against the DNA. TRBV21-1 counts as a pseudogene. The CDR3 sequence is 14 residues long. The CDR3 DNA reads TGTGCCAGCAGCGCGGACAGGGGATGCTATGGCTACACCTTC. It encodes CASSADRGCYGYTF.

The chain carries TRBV7-2 and TRBJ2-3, with 10 nucleotides matching TRBD2. The V gene's germline CDR1 is SGHTA and CDR2 FQGNSA. CDR3 length: 15 residues. The ends lost 10 bases at V and 4 bases at J; junction bases unmatched: 11. This CDR3 is CATRTRAGGPDTQYF. DNA of the CDR3: TGTGCCACCCGCACTCGAGCGGGGGGGCCAGATACGCAGTATTTT.

The chain recombines TRBV2 with TRBJ1-1, with D possibly matching TRBD1 (5 bases). The germline CDR1 and CDR2 sequences are SNHLY and FYNNEI. This CDR3 spans 13 amino acids. The V gene lost 6 bases and the J gene lost 0 bases, with 8 bases spanning the gap. The CDR3 sequence: CASRQTVNTEAFF. The CDR3 bases are TGTGCCAGCAGGCAGACAGTGAACACTGAAGCTTTCTTT.

The V gene is TRBV6-5, the J gene TRBJ1-2; D is unresolved. CDR1 is MNHEY and CDR2 is SVGAGI in the germline V gene. The CDR3 loop spans 13 amino acids. Between the trimmed V and J ends, which lost 0 bases and 5 bases, there was a span of 7 bases. The CDR3 DNA sequence: TGTGCCAGCAGTTACTCGGGAGGATATGGCTACACCTTC. Protein product: CASSYSGGYGYTF.

V gene TRBV4-1 combines with J gene TRBJ2-3, with TRBD2 as a possible D gene (6 bases). CDR3 length: 13 residues. Per the germline V gene, CDR1 is MGHRA and CDR2 is YSYEKL. V lost 6 bases, J lost 2 bases, and 9 bases lay in between. The CDR3 bases are TGCGCCAGCAGTAGCGGATACACAGATACGCAGTATTTT. It specifies CASSSGYTDTQYF.

The V call is TRBV4-1, the J call TRBJ2-2; 13 bases line up with TRBD2. Germline-derived CDR1 and CDR2 are MGHRA and YSYEKL. V shed 2 bases, J shed 0 bases, and the junction held 6 bases outside the gene matches. This CDR3 has 19 amino acids. The CDR3 loop is CASSQLLAGGSTNTGELFF. CDR3 DNA: TGCGCCAGCAGCCAACTACTAGCGGGGGGGTCTACGAACACCGGGGAGCTGTTTTTT.

The CDR3 sequence is CASSSESNRGGGSPLHF. The CDR3 DNA is TGCGCCAGCAGCTCCGAATCAAACAGGGGAGGAGGATCACCCCTCCACTTT. The chain carries TRBV5-1 and TRBJ1-6; TRBD1 aligns across 7 bases. This CDR3 is 17 amino acids long. The germline V gene encodes CDR1 SGHRS and CDR2 YFSETQ. V trimming: 3 bases; J trimming: 10 bases; junction bases outside the gene matches: 16.

V and J are TRBV7-2 and TRBJ1-2; no firm D call. Trimming removed 4 bases from V and 8 bases from J, with 8 bases in between. CDR1 and CDR2 from the germline V gene are SGHTA and FQGNSA. This CDR3 spans 11 amino acids. CDR3 sequence: CASSSISGYTF. The CDR3 nucleotides read TGTGCCAGCAGCTCTATCTCCGGCTACACCTTC.

The CDR3 DNA sequence: TGCAGTGCTAGTTACAGGAATGAAAAACTGTTTTTT. Its translation is CSASYRNEKLFF. The rearrangement uses TRBV20-1 and TRBJ1-4; tentatively, D is TRBD1 (5 bases). Germline values: CDR1 DFQATT, CDR2 SNEGSKA (reference sequence). V lost 3 bases and J 5 bases, leaving 7 bases between the germline ends. This CDR3 contains 12 residues.

The CDR3 region has the DNA TGCAGCGCCTCTACAGGGACTAATGAAAAACTGTTTTTT. It yields the protein CSASTGTNEKLFF. The chain employs TRBV29-1 and TRBJ1-4, with D possibly TRBD1 on 6 matching bases. Trimming stripped 7 bases from V and 2 bases from J, with 11 bases between. This CDR3 spans 13 amino acids. Per the germline V gene, CDR1 is SQVTM and CDR2 is ANQGSEA.

The gene calls are TRBV10-2 and TRBJ1-5; D call uncertain. Trimming shortened V by 4 bases and J by 2 bases, and 15 bases separated the two germline ends. Per germline, CDR1 WSHSY and CDR2 SAAADI. This CDR3 contains 16 residues. The CDR3 sequence is CASSGAGSAGNQPQHF. CDR3 in DNA: TGCGCCAGCAGTGGGGCGGGGAGTGCGGGCAATCAGCCCCAGCATTTT.

The gene calls are TRBV28 and TRBJ1-3; TRBD1 is a possible D gene (5 bases). The CDR3 covers 13 residues. The germline V and J ends were trimmed by 6 bases and 4 bases, with 10 bases remaining between them. The germline V gene has CDR1 MDHEN and CDR2 SYDVKM. Here the CDR3 reads CASRNGGGNTIYF. CDR3 DNA: TGTGCCAGCAGAAACGGGGGGGGAAACACCATATATTTT.